This entry lists 15 T cell receptor beta chains sequenced from one sample in a study of shared clonotypes between healthy human individuals. Assay: immunoSEQ multiplex PCR; the TCRdb copy retains only in-frame clones and omits some. The data hold a few million clones, with more than 80% observed a single time. Sequencing used naive CD4+ T cells sorted from blood. As for subset: CD45RA+ positively selected. All receptors derive from a man aged 18 to 30 in good health.

Regarding this clone: This specimen includes other DNA sequences encoding the same CDR3. The gene calls are TRBV5-1 and TRBJ2-3; D might be TRBD2 (6 bases). Germline V CDR1 and CDR2: SGHRS, YFSETQ. The length of the CDR3 is 15 residues. Trimming removed 2 bases at V and 0 bases at J, with 10 bases between. Written as DNA, the CDR3 is TGCGCCAGCAGCTTATGGGGGACTAGCACAGATACGCAGTATTTT. Its translation: CASSLWGTSTDTQYF.

V is TRBV7-2 and J is TRBJ2-7; 7 bases line up with TRBD2. This CDR3 is 15 amino acids long. Germline-derived CDR1 and CDR2 are SGHTA and FQGNSA. The V and J ends lost 1 base and 4 bases, in that order; junction bases with no gene match: 7. The CDR3, as DNA: TGTGCCAGCAGCTTAGTAGGCGGGAGTTTTTACGAGCAGTACTTC. Encoded protein: CASSLVGGSFYEQYF.

The V and J genes are TRBV5-1 and TRBJ2-7; D unclear. Trimming removed 4 bases at V and 4 bases at J, with 15 bases between. CDR1 and CDR2 (germline): SGHRS, YFSETQ. The CDR3 sequence is 14 residues long. In DNA form, the CDR3 reads TGCGCCAGCAGCCTGGTCGTTGGGGATTACGAGCAGTACTTC. Translating gives CASSLVVGDYEQYF.

The rearrangement uses TRBV7-6 and TRBJ1-5; 9 nucleotides line up with TRBD1. Per the germline V gene, CDR1 is SGHVS and CDR2 is FNYEAQ. There are 14 residues in the CDR3. Unmatched junction bases numbered 1, after V lost 1 base and J lost 6 bases. DNA for the CDR3: TGTGCCAGCAGCTTAGGGACAGGGGTTCAGCCCCAGCATTTT. It encodes CASSLGTGVQPQHF.

Note on this clone: The sample holds other DNA sequences that translate to the same CDR3. The V call is TRBV19, the J call TRBJ2-5; 9 bases agree with TRBD1. V trimming: 5 bases; J trimming: 2 bases; junction bases outside the gene matches: 3. The CDR3 length is 14 residues. Germline loops: CDR1 LNHDA, CDR2 SQIVND (reference sequence). CDR3 loop: CASSVDRGQETQYF. CDR3 in DNA: TGTGCCAGTAGTGTCGACAGGGGGCAAGAGACCCAGTACTTC.

This clone was found once. The chain is built from TRBV4-3 and TRBJ1-4; D is undetermined. Germline CDR1 reads LGHNA; CDR2 reads YSLEER. Trimming stripped 0 bases from V and 3 bases from J, with 14 bases between. This CDR3 has 17 residues. The CDR3 DNA is TGCGCCAGCAGCCAAGAGGGCCCCCGGCGGCCTAATGAAAAACTGTTTTTT. This codes for CASSQEGPRRPNEKLFF.

As for this clone: The sample carries other DNA sequences with the same CDR3. The chain carries TRBV2 and TRBJ2-2, with 8 bases matching TRBD2. The CDR3 length is 15 residues. Germline values: CDR1 SNHLY, CDR2 FYNNEI. V dropped 1 base and J dropped 5; count of bases not matched to a gene: 3. DNA of the CDR3: TGTGCCAGCAGTGAAGGGGGACTAGGGACCGGGGAGCTGTTTTTT. It translates to CASSEGGLGTGELFF.

The chain combines TRBV25-1 with TRBJ2-7; tentative D call: TRBD2 (6 bases). Trimming removed 5 bases from V and 2 bases from J, with 10 bases in between. Germline values: CDR1 MGHDK, CDR2 SYGVNS. CDR3 length: 13 amino acids. The DNA of the CDR3 is TGTGCCAGCAGTCGGGGAGGTACCTACGAGCAGTACTTC. The encoded protein is CASSRGGTYEQYF.

The chain couples TRBV5-6 to TRBJ2-2; 8 nucleotides align to TRBD1. The CDR3 has 15 amino acids. V trimming: 2 bases; J trimming: 1 base; junction bases outside the gene matches: 1. From germline, CDR1 is SGHDT and CDR2 YYEEEE. Here the CDR3 reads CASSLGQGNTGELFF. The CDR3 DNA is TGTGCCAGCAGCTTAGGACAGGGGAACACCGGGGAGCTGTTTTTT. The whole variable domain, filled in from reference TRBV5-6 and TRBJ2-2, reads DAGVTQSPTHLIKTRGQQVTLRCSPKSGHDTVSWYQQALGQGPQFIFQYYEEEERQRGNFPDRFSGHQFPNYSSELNVNALLLGDSALYLCASSLGQGNTGELFFGEGSRLTVL.

The chain links TRBV5-4 to TRBJ1-1; unclear D gene. The CDR3 has 14 residues. The V end was cut by 0 bases, the J end by 0 bases, with 6 bases between. CDR1 and CDR2 (germline): SGHNT, YYREEE (reference sequence). The CDR3, as DNA: TGTGCCAGCAGCTTGGGGGATATGAACACTGAAGCTTTCTTT. Residues: CASSLGDMNTEAFF.

The chain joins TRBV6-5 to TRBJ2-7; the match to TRBD1 covers 7 bases. The J segment lost 4 bases and the V segment lost 7 bases, leaving 13 bases of the junction unmatched. This CDR3 is built from 15 residues. From germline, CDR1 is MNHEY and CDR2 SVGAGI. DNA of the CDR3: TGTGCCAGCAAGACCGCCGGGACAGAGATTTACGAGCAGTACTTC. Translating gives CASKTAGTEIYEQYF.

The V gene is TRBV6-1, the J gene TRBJ1-2; D gene unclear. The germline V gene encodes CDR1 MNHNS and CDR2 SASEGT. The V and J ends lost 1 base and 7 bases respectively, with 7 bases between them. The CDR3 totals 12 residues. CDR3 sequence reads: CASSEVGGGYTF. The CDR3 DNA sequence: TGTGCCAGCAGTGAAGTTGGTGGTGGCTACACCTTC.

The rearrangement links TRBV6-6 to TRBJ2-5; possible D gene TRBD2, 5 bases. Germline V CDR1 and CDR2: MNHNY, SVGAGI (reference sequence). V lost 5 bases to trimming and J lost 5 bases, with 12 bases between them. There are 13 residues in the CDR3. CDR3 protein: CASSTRTGETQYF. CDR3 in DNA: TGTGCCAGCAGTACGCGGACTGGGGAGACCCAGTACTTC.

This clone was detected only once. V and J are TRBV21-1 and TRBJ2-1; the table's D call, TRBD1, has no DNA check behind it. TRBV21-1 has pseudogene status. CDR3 size: 17 residues. DNA for the CDR3: TGTGCCAGCAGCGACCAATCGGACAGTAACTCCTACAATGAGCAGTTCTTC. Its translation: CASSDQSDSNSYNEQFF.

The chain joins TRBV19 to TRBJ1-6, with 12 bases fitting TRBD1. This CDR3 is 17 amino acids long. CDR1 is LNHDA and CDR2 is SQIVND in the germline V gene (reference sequence). V lost 5 bases, J lost 9 bases, and 11 bases stayed unmatched. The CDR3 DNA follows: TGTGCCAGTAGTGACCCTTTCCGGGACAGGGGGCTTTCACCCCTCCACTTT. Residues: CASSDPFRDRGLSPLHF.